This T cell receptor (beta chain) was captured by sequencing in a study of blood T cells in healthy people across ages. For the second PCR, which ran for about 6 to 11 cycles, a sample-barcoded 5' primer and a J-beta primer mix were used. TCRdb passed the 5' RACE reads through MiXCR, listing each CDR3 protein once. The sample has over 1.5 million distinct CDR3 sequences, less than 50% seen once. This CDR3 is built from 21 residues. V dropped 1 base and J dropped 2 bases, with 28 bases sitting between them. CDR1 and CDR2 from the germline V gene are LGHNA and YNFKEQ. The specimen was blood. The chain employs TRBV4-2 and TRBJ2-3; no clear D gene. This sequence originates from a woman aged 40 to 55 in good health. Written as DNA, the CDR3 is TGTGCCAGCAGCCAAGCTTTTACACTTAGCTTCCAGGCGCCATTCACAGATACGCAGTATTTT. This encodes CASSQAFTLSFQAPFTDTQYF.